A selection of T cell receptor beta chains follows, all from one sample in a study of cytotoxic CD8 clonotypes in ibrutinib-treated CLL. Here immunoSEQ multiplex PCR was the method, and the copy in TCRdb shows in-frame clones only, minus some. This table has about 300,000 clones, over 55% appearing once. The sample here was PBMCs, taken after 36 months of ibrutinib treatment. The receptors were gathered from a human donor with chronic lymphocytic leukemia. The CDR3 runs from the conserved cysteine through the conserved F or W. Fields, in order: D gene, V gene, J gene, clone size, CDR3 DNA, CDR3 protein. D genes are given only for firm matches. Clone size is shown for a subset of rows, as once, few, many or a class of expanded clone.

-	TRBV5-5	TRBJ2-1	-	TGTGCCAGCAGCCTAAACACTCGGACAGCCAGCTCCTACAATGAGCAGTTCTTC	CASSLNTRTASSYNEQFF
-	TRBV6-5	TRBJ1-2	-	TGTGCCAGCAGTTACTCGAGGGGGGGCGCCTATGGCTACACCTTC	CASSYSRGGAYGYTF
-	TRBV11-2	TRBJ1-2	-	TGTGCCAGCAGCTTACAGGGTCCTTATGGCTACACCTTC	CASSLQGPYGYTF
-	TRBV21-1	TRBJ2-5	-	TGTGCCAGCAGTGGACGGCAAGAGACCCAGTACTTC	CASSGRQETQYF
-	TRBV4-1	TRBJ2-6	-	TGCGCCAGCAGCCAAGGAGACCCTCCCCTTCTGAGGGGGGCCAACGTCCTGACTTTC	CASSQGDPPLLRGANVLTF
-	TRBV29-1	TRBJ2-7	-	TGCAGCGTTTTGAGACAGGGAGGCTACGAGCAGTACTTC	CSVLRQGGYEQYF
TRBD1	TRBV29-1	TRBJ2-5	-	TGCAGCGTCCAACAGGGGGCCGGGACCCAGTACTTC	CSVQQGAGTQYF
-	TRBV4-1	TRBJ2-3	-	TGCGCCAGCAGCCAAGTACTAGGATCTAGCACAGATACGCAGTATTTT	CASSQVLGSSTDTQYF
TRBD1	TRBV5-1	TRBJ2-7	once	TGCGCCAGCAGCTTGGCTGGACTAGGACAGGGGTGGCACGAGCAGTACTTC	CASSLAGLGQGWHEQYF
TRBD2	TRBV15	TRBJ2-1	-	TGTGCCACCAGCAAACTCGGACTAGCGGGGGGGAAAAATGAGCAGTTCTTC	CATSKLGLAGGKNEQFF
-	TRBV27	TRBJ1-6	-	TGTGCCAGCAGGGGTGGTCAGGGCTCCTATAATTCACCCCTCCACTTT	CASRGGQGSYNSPLHF
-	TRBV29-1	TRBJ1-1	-	TGCAGCGTTGAAAGGTGGGGGGTAAACACTGAAGCTTTCTTT	CSVERWGVNTEAFF
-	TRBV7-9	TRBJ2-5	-	TGTGCCAGCAGCCCTGTGGGGGGGGCCAGTGAGACCCAGTACTTC	CASSPVGGASETQYF
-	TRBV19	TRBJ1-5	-	TGTGCCAGTAGTTCCACTAGCAATCAGCCCCAGCATTTT	CASSSTSNQPQHF